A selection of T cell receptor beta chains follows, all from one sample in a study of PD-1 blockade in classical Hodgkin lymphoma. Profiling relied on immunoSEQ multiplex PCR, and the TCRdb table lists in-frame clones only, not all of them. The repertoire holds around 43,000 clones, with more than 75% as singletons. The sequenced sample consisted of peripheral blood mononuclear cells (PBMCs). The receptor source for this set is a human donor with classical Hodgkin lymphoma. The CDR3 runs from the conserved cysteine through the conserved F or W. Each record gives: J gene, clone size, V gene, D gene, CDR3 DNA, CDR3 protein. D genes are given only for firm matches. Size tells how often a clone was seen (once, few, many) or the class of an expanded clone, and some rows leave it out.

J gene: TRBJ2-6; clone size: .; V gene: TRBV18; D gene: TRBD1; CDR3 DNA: TGTGCCAGCTCATCGATCGGACAGGGGGCTCCTTCTGGGGCCAACGTCCTGACTTTC; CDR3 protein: CASSSIGQGAPSGANVLTF
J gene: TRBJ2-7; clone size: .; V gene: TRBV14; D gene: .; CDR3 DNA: TGTGCCAGCAGCCAGATTCCCGGAGTCTACGAGCAGTACTTC; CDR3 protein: CASSQIPGVYEQYF
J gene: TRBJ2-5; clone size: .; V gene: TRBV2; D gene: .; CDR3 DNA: TGTGCCAGCATTTGGGGAGTCACTCAAGAGACCCAGTACTTC; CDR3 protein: CASIWGVTQETQYF
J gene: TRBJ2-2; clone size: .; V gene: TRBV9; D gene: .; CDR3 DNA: TGTGCCAGCAGCGTAAGGTGGGATGGGGCCGGGGAGCTGTTTTTT; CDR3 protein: CASSVRWDGAGELFF
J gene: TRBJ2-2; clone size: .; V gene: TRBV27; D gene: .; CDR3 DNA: TGTGCCAGCAGTACTGGGCCGACGGAGCTGTTTTTT; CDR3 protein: CASSTGPTELFF
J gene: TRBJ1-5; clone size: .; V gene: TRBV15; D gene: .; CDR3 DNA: TGTGCCACCAGCAGGGGGCGAGGGGGAGGACAGCCCCAGCATTTT; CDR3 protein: CATSRGRGGGQPQHF
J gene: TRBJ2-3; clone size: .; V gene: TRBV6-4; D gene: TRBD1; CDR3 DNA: TGTGCCAGCAGTGGAACCCCGGGACAGGGGGCAGATACGCAGTATTTT; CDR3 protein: CASSGTPGQGADTQYF
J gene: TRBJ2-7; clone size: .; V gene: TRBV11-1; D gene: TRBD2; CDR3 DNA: TGTGCCAGCAGCACCCGGACTAGCGGGATTTACGAGCAGTACTTC; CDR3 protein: CASSTRTSGIYEQYF
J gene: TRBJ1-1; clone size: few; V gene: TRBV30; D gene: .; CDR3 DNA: TGTGCCTGGAGAGCGGCTGGGAACACTGAAGCTTTCTTT; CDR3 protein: CAWRAAGNTEAFF
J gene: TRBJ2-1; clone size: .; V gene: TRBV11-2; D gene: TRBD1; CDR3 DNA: TGTGCCAGCAGCGGGGGACAGGCGAATGAGCAGTTCTTC; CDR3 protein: CASSGGQANEQFF
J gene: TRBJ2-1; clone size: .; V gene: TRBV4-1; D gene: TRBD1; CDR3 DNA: TGCGCCAGCAGCCAGCCGGGACAGGGGATTTATGAGCAGTTCTTC; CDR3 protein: CASSQPGQGIYEQFF
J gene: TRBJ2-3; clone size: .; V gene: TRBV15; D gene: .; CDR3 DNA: TGTGCCACCAGCAGAGATTGGAACTCCCGGGATACGCAGTATTTT; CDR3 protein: CATSRDWNSRDTQYF
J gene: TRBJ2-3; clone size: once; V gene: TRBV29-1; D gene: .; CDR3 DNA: TGCAGCGTTGAAGAAGACAGAATCACAGATACGCAGTATTTT; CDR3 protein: CSVEEDRITDTQYF
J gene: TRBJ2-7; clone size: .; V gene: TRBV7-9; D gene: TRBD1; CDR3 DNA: TGTGCCAGCAGCTCCCCGGACAGGGAAGAGCAGTACTTC; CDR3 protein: CASSSPDREEQYF
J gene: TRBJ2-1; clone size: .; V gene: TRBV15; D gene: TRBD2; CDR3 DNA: TGTGCCACCTCTGAAGTTAAGCTGGGGCTAGCGGAGTATGAGCACAATGAGCAGTTCTTC; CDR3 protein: CATSEVKLGLAEYEHNEQFF
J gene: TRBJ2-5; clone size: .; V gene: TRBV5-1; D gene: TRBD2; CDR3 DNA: TGCGCCAGCAGCCGTAGCGGGGCCGGAGAGACCCAGTACTTC; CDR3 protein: CASSRSGAGETQYF
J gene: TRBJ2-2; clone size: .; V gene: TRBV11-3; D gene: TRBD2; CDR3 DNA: TGTGCCAGCAGCCGAGGGCTAGCGGTAACCACTGAGGAGCTGTTTTTT; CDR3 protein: CASSRGLAVTTEELFF
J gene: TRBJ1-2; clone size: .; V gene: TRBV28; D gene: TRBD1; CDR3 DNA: TGTGCCAGCAGTTTGGGTGGACAGGGGAGCAACTATGGCTACACCTTC; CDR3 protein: CASSLGGQGSNYGYTF
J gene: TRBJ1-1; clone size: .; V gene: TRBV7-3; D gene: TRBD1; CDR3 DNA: TGTGCCAGCAGCTTAAGAGGACAGGGGAACACTGAAGCTTTCTTT; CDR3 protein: CASSLRGQGNTEAFF
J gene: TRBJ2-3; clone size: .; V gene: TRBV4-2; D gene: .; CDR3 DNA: TGTGCCAGCAGCCAAAAGGTCGGGGACACAGATACGCAGTATTTT; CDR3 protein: CASSQKVGDTDTQYF
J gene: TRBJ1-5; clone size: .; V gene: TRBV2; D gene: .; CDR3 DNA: TGTGCCAGCAGTGATTCAAGAGGGTATCAGCCCCAGCATTTT; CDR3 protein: CASSDSRGYQPQHF
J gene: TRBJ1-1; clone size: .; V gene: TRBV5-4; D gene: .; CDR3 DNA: TGTGCCAGCAGCCTAAGGGGGAACACTGAAGCTTTCTTT; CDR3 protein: CASSLRGNTEAFF
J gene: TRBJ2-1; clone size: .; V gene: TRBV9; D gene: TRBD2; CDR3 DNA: TGTGCCAGCAGCGTAGTGCCTAGCGGGGGGTACAATGAGCAGTTCTTC; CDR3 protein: CASSVVPSGGYNEQFF
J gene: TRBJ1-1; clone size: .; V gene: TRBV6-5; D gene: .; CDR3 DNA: TGTGCCAGCAGACCACCGGACAGAACTGAAGCTTTCTTT; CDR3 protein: CASRPPDRTEAFF
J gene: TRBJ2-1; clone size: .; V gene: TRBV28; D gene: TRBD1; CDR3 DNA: TGTGCCAGCAGTTCGTCCGGGACAGCCGGGATAAACAATGAGCAGTTCTTC; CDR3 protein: CASSSSGTAGINNEQFF
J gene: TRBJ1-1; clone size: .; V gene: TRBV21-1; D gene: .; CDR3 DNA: TGTGCCAGCAGCAAGGGTCAGCTTAACACTGAAGCTTTCTTT; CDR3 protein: CASSKGQLNTEAFF
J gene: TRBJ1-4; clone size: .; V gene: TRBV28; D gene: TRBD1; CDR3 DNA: TGTGCCAGCAGTATAAGACAGGGTGATGAAAAACTGTTTTTT; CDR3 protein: CASSIRQGDEKLFF
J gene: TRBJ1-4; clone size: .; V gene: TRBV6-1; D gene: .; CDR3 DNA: TGTGCCAGCAGTGGAGCGGAGAAACTGTTTTTT; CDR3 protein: CASSGAEKLFF
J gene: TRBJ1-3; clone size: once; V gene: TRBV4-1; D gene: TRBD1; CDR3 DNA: TGCGCCAGCAGCCAAGACAGGGGGGGAAACACCATATATTTT; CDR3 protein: CASSQDRGGNTIYF
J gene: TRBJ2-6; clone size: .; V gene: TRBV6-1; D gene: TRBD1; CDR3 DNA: TGTGCCAGCAGTGCTGGCAGGGGGAAGGCTGGGGCCAACGTCCTGACTTTC; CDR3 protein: CASSAGRGKAGANVLTF
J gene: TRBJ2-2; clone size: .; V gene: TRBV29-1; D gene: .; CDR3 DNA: TGCAGCACAACAGGGTTCGACACCGGGGAGCTGTTTTTT; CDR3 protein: CSTTGFDTGELFF
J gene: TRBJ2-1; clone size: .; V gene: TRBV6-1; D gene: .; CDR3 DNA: TGTGCCAGCAGTGTAATGAGGCGGGCCGGCTACAATGAGCAGTTCTTC; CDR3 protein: CASSVMRRAGYNEQFF
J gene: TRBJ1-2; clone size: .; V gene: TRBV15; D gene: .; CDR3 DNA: TGTGCCACCAGCCCGCGAGAGAGCAACTATGGCTACACCTTC; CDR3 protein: CATSPRESNYGYTF
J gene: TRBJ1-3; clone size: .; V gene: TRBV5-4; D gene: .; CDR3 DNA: TGTGCCAGCAGCGTAGACAGCCAAAGCTCTGGAAACACCATATATTTT; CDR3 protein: CASSVDSQSSGNTIYF
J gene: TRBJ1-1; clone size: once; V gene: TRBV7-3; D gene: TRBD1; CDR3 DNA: TGTGCCAGCAGCTTAGGACCGGGACAGGTACTGATGAACACTGAAGCTTTCTTT; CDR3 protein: CASSLGPGQVLMNTEAFF
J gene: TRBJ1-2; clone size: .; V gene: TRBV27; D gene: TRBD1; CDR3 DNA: TGTGCCAGCAGTTGGGACAGGGACCGTCCCTATGGCTACACCTTC; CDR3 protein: CASSWDRDRPYGYTF
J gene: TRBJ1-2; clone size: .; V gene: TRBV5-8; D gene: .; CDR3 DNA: TGTGCCAGCAGCTTGGGGGGGGTTTATGGCTACACCTTC; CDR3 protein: CASSLGGVYGYTF
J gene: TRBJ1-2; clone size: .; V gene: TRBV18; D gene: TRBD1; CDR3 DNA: TGTGCCAGCTCTCTAGGGACAGGGGATGCTAACTATGGCTACACCTTC; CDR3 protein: CASSLGTGDANYGYTF
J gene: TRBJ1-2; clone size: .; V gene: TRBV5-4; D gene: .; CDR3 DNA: TGTGCCAGCAGCTTGGGGGGGCAAACCTATGGCTACACCTTC; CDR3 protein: CASSLGGQTYGYTF
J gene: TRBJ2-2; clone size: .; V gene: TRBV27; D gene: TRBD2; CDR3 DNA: TGTGCCAGCAGCTTGACCGGGGGAGGGTATTCCGGGGAGCTGTTTTTT; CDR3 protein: CASSLTGGGYSGELFF
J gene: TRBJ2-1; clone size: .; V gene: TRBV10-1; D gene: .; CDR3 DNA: TGCGCCAGCAGTGAAATTGGCGGGCCTTTTTTCTTC; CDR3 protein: CASSEIGGPFFF
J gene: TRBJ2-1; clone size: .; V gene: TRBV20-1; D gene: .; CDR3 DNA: TGCAGTGCTCTCGGCAATGAGCAGTTCTTC; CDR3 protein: CSALGNEQFF
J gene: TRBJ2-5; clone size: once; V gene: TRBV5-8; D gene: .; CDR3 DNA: TGTGCCAGCAGCCCGGAGATAGGGGGGACGGGGGAGACCCAGTACTTC; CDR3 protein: CASSPEIGGTGETQYF
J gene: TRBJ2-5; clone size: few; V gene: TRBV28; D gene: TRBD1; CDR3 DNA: TGTGCCAGCAGTTCGTCCGGGACAGTGTCCTCCCCACTTAGAGAGACCCAGTACTTC; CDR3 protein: CASSSSGTVSSPLRETQYF
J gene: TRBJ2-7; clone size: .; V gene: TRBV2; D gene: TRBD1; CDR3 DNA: TGTGCCACCTCCCAGGACAGGGCCGAGCAGTACTTC; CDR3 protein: CATSQDRAEQYF
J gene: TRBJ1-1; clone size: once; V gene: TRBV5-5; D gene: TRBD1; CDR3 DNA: TGTGCCAGCAGCAGTGGACAGGGAATAATGTCTGAAGCTTTCTTT; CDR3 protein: CASSSGQGIMSEAFF
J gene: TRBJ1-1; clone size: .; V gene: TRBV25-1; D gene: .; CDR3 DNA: TGTGCCAGCAGCCCCGACAGATCGTTAAAGAACACTGAAGCTTTCTTT; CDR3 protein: CASSPDRSLKNTEAFF
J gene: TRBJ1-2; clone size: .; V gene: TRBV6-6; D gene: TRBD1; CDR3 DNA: TGTGCCAGCAGTCCTCGGGACAGGGTGGTTGTGGGGGGCTACACCTTC; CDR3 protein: CASSPRDRVVVGGYTF
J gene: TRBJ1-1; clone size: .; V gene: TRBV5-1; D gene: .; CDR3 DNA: TGCGCCAGCAGCTTGGAGGGGGGAGTGAACACTGAAGCTTTCTTT; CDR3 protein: CASSLEGGVNTEAFF
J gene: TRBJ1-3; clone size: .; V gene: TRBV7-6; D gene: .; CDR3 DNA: TGTGCCAGCAGCTTAAAGGCGGACACCATATATTTT; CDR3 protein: CASSLKADTIYF
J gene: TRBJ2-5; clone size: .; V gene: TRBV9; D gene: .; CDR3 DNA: TGTGCCAGCAGCCCGAGCGGCACTGAAGAGACCCAGTACTTC; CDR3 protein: CASSPSGTEETQYF
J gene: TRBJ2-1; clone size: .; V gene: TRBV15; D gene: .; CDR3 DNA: TGTGCCACCAGCAGAGATCCCGGCAGCTCCTACAATGAGCAGTTCTTC; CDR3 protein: CATSRDPGSSYNEQFF
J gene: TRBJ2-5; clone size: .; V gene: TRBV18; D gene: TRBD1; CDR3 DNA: TGTGCCAGCTCACCGCGGACAGGCACGGGGGAGACCCAGTACTTC; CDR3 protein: CASSPRTGTGETQYF
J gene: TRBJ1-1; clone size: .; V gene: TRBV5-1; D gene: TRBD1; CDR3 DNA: TGCGCCAGCCGGGGACAGGGGCGCACTGAAGCTTTCTTT; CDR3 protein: CASRGQGRTEAFF